Listed below are T cell receptor beta chains from one sample, sequenced in a study of CXCR3-negative and CXCR3-positive naive CD8 T cells. TCRdb reanalyzed the 5' RACE reads and collapses them to one entry per CDR3 protein, without DNA. This sample's table reports 41,000 or so distinct CDR3 sequences. Sequenced input: naive CXCR3- CD8+ T cells from blood. The receptor source for this set is a human donor in good health. Some clones in this sample may be carry-over from other donors' samples. CDR3s include the opening cysteine and the closing phenylalanine or tryptophan.

V gene	J gene	CDR3 protein
TRBV7-2	TRBJ2-2	CASSRGQLFSGELFF
TRBV20-1	TRBJ2-2	CSARSLSGTGELFF
TRBV4-3	TRBJ2-1	CASSQDGNRLNEQFF
TRBV7-9	TRBJ2-5	CASSSLDRPPAAQYF
TRBV20-1	TRBJ2-3	CSAEDGRGTDTQYF
TRBV12-3/TRBV12-4	TRBJ1-2	CASSHSGTGYYGYTF
TRBV12-3/TRBV12-4	TRBJ2-5	CASTYAAGGPLGTQYF
TRBV29-1	TRBJ2-7	CSVASPDSTYEQYF
TRBV15	TRBJ1-1	CATSRADLLNTEAFF
TRBV29-1	TRBJ2-7	CSASRDGEPYEQYF
TRBV27	TRBJ2-7	CASRQGNTYEQYF
TRBV7-2	TRBJ2-4	CASSLDVGGPEYF
TRBV29-1	TRBJ2-1	CSVEGRYNEQFF
TRBV29-1	TRBJ2-7	CSVEEQESYEQYF
TRBV4-3	TRBJ2-1	CASSQDSTVNNEQFF
TRBV6-5	TRBJ1-6	CASSYGQGSSYNSPLHF
TRBV28	TRBJ2-7	CASRPPDYYEQYF
TRBV29-1	TRBJ2-3	CSVEDTSGSPIDTQYF
TRBV6-5	TRBJ2-2	CASSYSPEDRGLVTGELFF
TRBV6-2/TRBV6-3	TRBJ1-2	CASSSQLRTENYGYTF
TRBV6-5	TRBJ1-2	CASSFSPRGTPRYGYTF
TRBV2	TRBJ1-1	CASSAAHWGTEAFF
TRBV11-2	TRBJ2-7	CASSSVTQEDFYEQYF
TRBV28	TRBJ1-5	CASTSHLYSNQPQHF
TRBV7-6	TRBJ2-2	CASTLRNGELFF
TRBV6-1	TRBJ2-5	CASRRQNQETQYF
TRBV4-2	TRBJ2-7	CASSQALADSYEQYF
TRBV20-1	TRBJ2-1	CSARDNRKYYNEQFF
TRBV14	TRBJ2-7	CASSQGQLTSEQYF
TRBV29-1	TRBJ1-1	CSVEGRGTEAFF
TRBV12-3/TRBV12-4	TRBJ2-5	CASSLLAGEEETQYF
TRBV4-2	TRBJ2-7	CASSHNSAGEQYF